This T cell receptor beta chain emerged from a study of OX40 agonist ivuxolimab in advanced cancers. Context from the whole study: Ivuxolimab, which targeted the costimulatory receptor OX40 (CD134), was an agonistic, fully human IgG2 monoclonal antibody. Intravenous ivuxolimab was administered to patients every 2 weeks at six dose levels: 0.01, 0.1, 0.3, 1.5, 3 and 10 mg/kg. Of the 50 to 55 patients in dose escalation, about 20 had hepatocellular carcinoma, some 15 had melanoma, 9 had renal cell carcinoma and 9 had head and neck cancer. In the dose-escalation cohort, roughly 80% of patients were male, and the mean age was approximately 60 years, with a range of roughly 20 to 80. Patients were allowed to have had prior anti-PD-1, anti-PD-L1 or anti-CTLA-4 therapy, and around 40% of the dose-escalation patients had previously received checkpoint inhibitors. Partial responses were achieved by three dose-escalation patients, of whom one had hepatocellular carcinoma and two had cutaneous melanoma. The purpose of peripheral TCRbeta sequencing was to test whether ivuxolimab changed TCR sequence diversity and led to clonal T-cell expansion. The paper reports the monotherapy dose-escalation portion (N of about 54 patients) of the phase I ivuxolimab trial. Study-level results and caveats: After ivuxolimab, expanded clones were on average more numerous among CD8+ T cells than among CD4+ T cells. The antigen specificity of the peripheral T cells that underwent clonal expansion was not determined. In the 0.1-3.0 mg/kg groups, partial responders were among the patients with the lowest normalized peripheral clonal expansion, particularly in CD8+ T cells. At doses of 0.1 to 3.0 mg/kg, clonal expansion of both CD4+ and CD8+ T cells in blood was seen between baseline and week 6. Low levels of normalized T-cell clonal expansion were also seen in some patients who did not respond.

To sequence the TCRbeta CDR3 region, genomic DNA was isolated from the sorted cells. TCRbeta CDR3 regions were sequenced using the immunoSEQ Assay. TCRdb holds this immuneACCESS table with in-frame rearrangements only. Some clones are missing; in checked studies, unresolved V genes explain under half, and the rest has no known cause. Here the sample has 65,000 to 95,000 clones; 89% occur a single time. 10% of the sample is taken by the ten largest. The germline V gene specifies SNHLY as CDR1 and FYNNEI as CDR2. The CDR3 covers 11 residues, taking in both the cysteine and the phenylalanine. Only the CDR3 DNA is retained, 33 bases long and in frame from the first base. V lost 6 bases and J lost 4 bases; the stretch between them is 4 bases long. This clone came up once. What antigen it recognizes has not been identified. It has no much larger one-base neighbor in the sample; base qualities were not kept.

Patients with a history of autoimmune disease or receiving systemic immunosuppression were excluded from the trial. Peripheral blood for TCR sequencing was drawn from every dose cohort at baseline, at cycle 4 day 1 and at cycle 7 day 1. The samples were drawn from a first-in-human, open-label, multicenter phase I dose-escalation trial of ivuxolimab. Adults with locally advanced or metastatic melanoma, renal cell carcinoma, hepatocellular carcinoma or head and neck squamous cell carcinoma were enrolled in the trial. Before TCR sequencing, CD4+ T cells and CD8+ T cells from peripheral blood were sorted into separate populations.

The V and J genes are TRBV2 and TRBJ1-3; the D gene is unclear. The clonotype was recovered from an adult with an advanced solid tumor such as melanoma, head and neck, liver or kidney cancer. This material consisted of CD4+ or CD8+ T cells sorted from blood, taken in a trial of the OX40 agonist ivuxolimab. The CDR3 region has the sequence CASSGGNTIYF. The nucleotide sequence reads as follows: TGTGCCAGCAGCGGAGGAAACACCATATATTTT.